This TCR beta chain was sequenced during a study of CD8+CD57+ T cells in acquired aplastic anemia. Study findings and constraints: Some 29 CD8+ CDR3 sequences were shared between patients and controls.

Trimming took 3 bases from V and 1 from J, leaving 6 bases between them. CDR1 and CDR2 from the germline V gene are SQVTM and ANQGSEA. The CDR3 sequence is 12 residues long. As for this clonotype: The antigen remains unidentified.

The study profiled TCR beta VDJ and CDR3 using genomic DNA as template. TCRdb redid the calling of the reads with MiXCR, one entry per CDR3 protein. The table records some 44,000 distinct CDR3 sequences, approximately 67% of them present only once. The specimen sequenced was sorted CD4+, CD8+, or CD8+CD57+ T cells (not recorded which) from PBMCs. V gene TRBV29-1 combines with J gene TRBJ1-1; D gene uncertain. The sequence was collected from a human donor in good health, serving as a control. This CDR3 is CSVDPGNTEAFF. Here the CDR3 DNA reads TGCAGCGTTGACCCGGGGAACACTGAAGCTTTCTTT.